This TCR beta chain was sequenced for a study of cytomegalovirus exposure and HLA in healthy donors. The study's findings and limits: A later analysis linked a missense variant in DCLRE1C to the trimming of TCR beta V and J genes.

The study ran its PCR with 60 Vbeta and 13 Jbeta primers. Measured with immunoSEQ multiplex PCR; TCRdb has only the in-frame clones, and not every one. The repertoire consists of 150,000 to 200,000 clones, with approximately 72% occurring once and the leading ten covering 2% to 3%. Comments on this clone: The antigen remains unidentified.

Per the germline V gene, CDR1 is MGHRA and CDR2 is YSYEKL. V gave up 2 bases and J gave up 7 bases, with 9 bases separating them. The CDR3 is 14 amino acids. The TCR comes from a human donor in good health. V and J are TRBV4-1 and TRBJ1-6; a possible D gene is TRBD1 (5 bases). Sequencing input: PBMCs. The CDR3 protein is CASSQHQGNSPLHF. As DNA, the CDR3 is TGCGCCAGCAGCCAACATCAGGGCAATTCACCCCTCCACTTT.